Listed here are 23 T cell receptor beta chains from one sample, sequenced in a study of neurological immune-mediated disorders. One entry per CDR3 protein results from TCRdb running MiXCR on the 5' RACE reads. Of roughly 76,000 distinct CDR3 sequences in the sample, around an eighth are singletons; the top ten hold roughly 7.3%. The source material was PBMCs. The receptors shown here come from a woman between 50 and 59 years old in good health.

This clonotype occurred many times. The rearrangement links TRBV11-2 to TRBJ1-2, with D perhaps matching TRBD1 (6 bases). The CDR3 is made up of 16 amino acids. The V gene's germline CDR1 is SGHAT and CDR2 FQNNGV. The V end was cut by 4 bases, the J end by 4 bases, with 19 bases between. The CDR3, as DNA: TGTGCCAGCAGCTCCTTAGGGGGGACCGGTTTCTATGGCTACACCTTC. This codes for CASSSLGGTGFYGYTF. Combining the CDR3 with reference TRBV11-2 and TRBJ1-2 gives the whole variable domain EAGVAQSPRYKIIEKRQSVAFWCNPISGHATLYWYQQILGQGPKLLIQFQNNGVVDDSQLPKDRFSAERLKGVDSTLKIQPAKLEDSAVYLCASSSLGGTGFYGYTFGSGTRLTVV.

In the case of this clonotype: Since a much larger clone is just one base distant, this may be a read error. The V gene is TRBV5-5, the J gene TRBJ2-7; a weak D match, TRBD1 (6 bases). Germline V gene lookup returns CDR1 SGHKS and CDR2 YYEKEE (reference sequence). The CDR3 contains 13 residues. Trimming took 4 bases from V and 2 from J, leaving 10 bases between them. The CDR3 is CASSPGQPYEQYF. The CDR3 DNA sequence: TGTGCCAGCAGCCCCGGACAGCCCTACGAGCAGTACTTC.

With respect to this clonotype: This may be a read error, as it is one base from a much larger clone. The V and J genes are TRBV6-5 and TRBJ2-7, with 7 nucleotides matching TRBD2. V trimming: 11 bases; J trimming: 3 bases; junction bases outside the gene matches: 13. The CDR3 contains 14 residues. Looked up from germline, CDR1 is MNHEY and CDR2 is SVGAGI. The CDR3: CAARLSGGSYEQYF. The CDR3 nucleotides read TGTGCCGCCCGTCTATCGGGAGGTAGCTACGAGCAGTACTTC.

This clonotype was seen many times. An end of the junction differs from the germline gene, which may be a read error. The chain recombines TRBV5-1 with TRBJ2-5, with a tentative D call TRBD1 (5 bases). The CDR3 contains 13 residues. CDR1 and CDR2 from the germline V gene are SGHRS and YFSETQ. This CDR3 reads CASQDTPGETQYF. The CDR3 region has the DNA TGTGCCAGCCAGGACACACCAGGAGAGACCCAGTACTTC.

This clonotype was seen many times. The J gene is TRBJ2-3, the V gene TRBV20-1; TRBD1 might be the D (6 bases). Trimming pared 6 bases from V and 6 bases from J, leaving 19 bases between. Germline V gene sequence: CDR1 DFQATT, CDR2 SNEGSKA (reference sequence). This CDR3 spans 14 amino acids. The CDR3 sequence is CSAPVHRVGDTQYF. The CDR3 nucleotides are TGCAGTGCCCCAGTCCACAGGGTTGGTGATACGCAGTATTTT.

This clonotype was seen repeatedly, ten times or more. The chain carries TRBV5-1 and TRBJ2-5; the D is unclear. V was trimmed by 4 bases and J by 2 bases, leaving 9 bases between them. The CDR3 contains 13 residues. The V gene's germline CDR1 is SGHRS and CDR2 YFSETQ. CDR3 residues: CASSRQKQETQYF. The CDR3 DNA is TGCGCCAGCAGCCGGCAGAAACAAGAGACCCAGTACTTC.

The table lists this clonotype with many counts. The chain joins TRBV5-1 to TRBJ2-7; 11 nucleotides line up with TRBD2. The junction had 3 bases not matched to a gene; V was cut back by 0 bases and J by 1 base. The CDR3 is 16 amino acids. Germline assignment: CDR1 SGHRS and CDR2 YFSETQ. The CDR3 sequence is CASSLVAGGRSYEQYF. The DNA of the CDR3 is TGCGCCAGCAGCTTGGTAGCGGGAGGGCGGTCCTACGAGCAGTACTTC.

This sequence joins TRBV27 and TRBJ2-3; 9 nucleotides align to TRBD2. After removal of 5 bases from V and 2 bases from J, the junction contained 8 bases not matched to a gene. CDR1 and CDR2 from the germline V gene are MNHEY and SMNVEV (reference sequence). The CDR3 is 16 amino acids. The CDR3 DNA reads TGTGCCAGCAGTCCACCAGCGGGGGGACCCACAGATACGCAGTATTTT. This translates into CASSPPAGGPTDTQYF.

The gene calls are TRBV5-1 and TRBJ2-1, with 10 positions matching TRBD2. The germline V gene has CDR1 SGHRS and CDR2 YFSETQ. Trimming cost V 5 bases and J 2 bases; bases outside gene matches: 4. The CDR3 sequence is 15 residues long. CDR3 residues: CASSPSGSPYNEQFF. The DNA for the CDR3 is TGCGCCAGCAGTCCTAGCGGGAGTCCCTACAATGAGCAGTTCTTC.

Ten or more counts support this clonotype. The chain employs TRBV5-1 and TRBJ1-1; 7 nucleotides agree with TRBD1. After removal of 4 bases from V and 1 base from J, the junction contained 4 bases not matched to a gene. The CDR3 has 14 residues. Germline CDR1 SGHRS, CDR2 YFSETQ. CDR3 coding DNA: TGCGCCAGCAGCACCGGGACAGCGAACACTGAAGCTTTCTTT. Translated, it gives CASSTGTANTEAFF.

As to this clonotype: A read error may be the cause here, since a much bigger clone is one base away. The rearrangement joins TRBV28 to TRBJ1-5; a possible D gene is TRBD1 (5 bases). Germline values: CDR1 MDHEN, CDR2 SYDVKM. The CDR3 sequence is 13 residues long. This CDR3 is CASSLRGDQTQHF. DNA for the CDR3: TGTGCCAGCAGTTTAAGGGGCGATCAGACCCAGCATTTT.

The sample holds many counts of this clonotype. The chain employs TRBV5-1 and TRBJ2-7; 7 bases are a match to TRBD1. Germline CDR1 SGHRS, CDR2 YFSETQ. The CDR3 runs to 14 residues. The trim removed 4 bases at V and 7 bases at J, leaving 11 bases unmatched. This chain's CDR3 is CASSPGDSMYEQYF. DNA for the CDR3: TGCGCCAGCAGCCCCGGGGACAGTATGTATGAGCAGTACTTC.

This clonotype was seen ten or more times. This chain connects TRBV5-1 to TRBJ2-7; D is perhaps TRBD1 (6 bases). Trimming took off 4 bases at V and 0 bases at J, with 14 bases between the two ends. Germline V gene lookup returns CDR1 SGHRS and CDR2 YFSETQ. This CDR3 spans 15 amino acids. Here the CDR3 reads CASSIGTQSSYEQYF. In DNA, the CDR3 is TGCGCCAGCAGCATCGGGACACAAAGCTCCTACGAGCAGTACTTC. Filled out from reference TRBV5-1 and TRBJ2-7, the complete variable domain reads KAGVTQTPRYLIKTRGQQVTLSCSPISGHRSVSWYQQTPGQGLQFLFEYFSETQRNKGNFPGRFSGRQFSNSRSEMNVSTLELGDSALYLCASSIGTQSSYEQYFGPGTRLTVT.

This clonotype was seen repeatedly, ten times or more. The CDR3 sequence is CASSPPGTVGTHEQYF. The CDR3 DNA follows: TGTGCCAGCTCACCACCGGGGACAGTCGGTACACACGAGCAGTACTTC. The V and J genes are TRBV18 and TRBJ2-7, with 7 bases that match TRBD1. Trimming cost V 0 bases and J 5 bases; bases outside gene matches: 10. Per germline, CDR1 KGHSH and CDR2 LQKENI. This CDR3 has 16 amino acids.

The chain has TRBV20-1 and TRBJ2-4, with D hard to call. Between the trimmed V and J ends, which lost 2 bases and 3 bases, there was a span of 5 bases. The germline gives CDR1 DFQATT, CDR2 SNEGSKA (reference sequence). The CDR3 spans 12 residues. This CDR3 is CSARKDKNIQYF. The CDR3 nucleotides are TGCAGTGCTAGAAAGGACAAAAACATTCAGTACTTC.

This clonotype occurred many times. The chain combines TRBV2 with TRBJ2-1, with TRBD2 matching over 9 bases. Germline values: CDR1 SNHLY, CDR2 FYNNEI. Germline trimming cut 6 bases from V and 12 bases from J; bases unmatched to any gene: 12. The CDR3 runs 14 residues. This CDR3 is CASRPGLADFVQFF. The CDR3 DNA sequence: TGTGCCAGCAGGCCGGGACTAGCTGATTTCGTGCAGTTCTTC. Full variable domain (remainder filled in from reference TRBV2 and TRBJ2-1): EPEVTQTPSHQVTQMGQEVILRCVPISNHLYFYWYRQILGQKVEFLVSFYNNEISEKSEIFDDQFSVERPDGSNFTLKIRSTKLEDSAMYFCASRPGLADFVQFFGPGTRLTVL.

V is TRBV6-4 and J is TRBJ2-1; D gene uncertain. The V and J ends lost 4 bases and 0 bases respectively, with 10 bases between them. Germline V lookup: CDR1 MRHNA, CDR2 SNTAGT. The CDR3 sequence is 15 residues long. The CDR3 nucleotides are TGTGCCAGCAGTGTCGATCCGGACTCCTACAATGAGCAGTTCTTC. Translation: CASSVDPDSYNEQFF.

This clonotype was observed at least ten times. The chain couples TRBV7-7 to TRBJ2-1; 10 bases fit TRBD2. Germline CDR1 is SSHAT and CDR2 is FNYEAQ (reference sequence). The V gene end was trimmed by 4 bases and the J gene end by 10 bases; junction bases not matched to a gene: 1. This CDR3 is 12 amino acids long. CDR3 coding DNA: TGTGCCAGCAGCTATAGCGGGGGGGAGCAGTTCTTC. This sequence encodes CASSYSGGEQFF.

This clonotype was detected ten times or more. This chain connects TRBV5-1 to TRBJ1-1; unclear D gene. The CDR3 is made up of 14 amino acids. The germline CDR1 and CDR2 sequences are SGHRS and YFSETQ. V was cut by 4 bases and J by 0 bases, with 10 bases left in between. CDR3 coding DNA: TGCGCCAGCAGCGCATTCTTGATGAACACTGAAGCTTTCTTT. Residues: CASSAFLMNTEAFF. The full variable domain, in which reference TRBV5-1 and TRBJ1-1 provide the parts outside the CDR3, is KAGVTQTPRYLIKTRGQQVTLSCSPISGHRSVSWYQQTPGQGLQFLFEYFSETQRNKGNFPGRFSGRQFSNSRSEMNVSTLELGDSALYLCASSAFLMNTEAFFGQGTRLTVV.

This clonotype was seen ten or more times. V gene TRBV5-1 combines with J gene TRBJ2-5; the D gene is possibly TRBD1 (5 bases). V dropped 2 bases and J dropped 2 bases, with 7 bases sitting between them. The CDR3 is 13 residues long. Germline CDR1 is SGHRS and CDR2 is YFSETQ. The CDR3 sequence: CASSFDSQETQYF. In nucleotides, the CDR3 is TGCGCCAGCAGCTTTGACAGTCAAGAGACCCAGTACTTC.

This clonotype was seen ten or more times. The rearrangement uses TRBV4-1 and TRBJ2-1; D uncertain. With 2 bases removed from V and 3 bases from J, the gap between germline ends came to 11 bases. The CDR3 extends over 15 amino acids. From germline, CDR1 is MGHRA and CDR2 YSYEKL. In DNA form, the CDR3 reads TGCGCCAGCAGCCAACCCGGCCAGCGCTACAATGAGCAGTTCTTC. The encoded protein is CASSQPGQRYNEQFF.

Many counts were recorded for this clonotype. V is TRBV3-1 and J is TRBJ2-2; tentatively, D is TRBD1 or TRBD2 (5 bases each). The V end was cut by 7 bases, the J end by 5 bases, with 11 bases between. There are 13 residues in the CDR3. In germline, CDR1 is LGHDT, CDR2 YNNKEL (reference sequence). CDR3: CASIKGSTGELFF. Written as DNA, the CDR3 is TGTGCCAGCATTAAGGGGAGTACCGGGGAGCTGTTTTTT. Full variable domain (rest looked up from reference TRBV3-1 and TRBJ2-2): DTAVSQTPKYLVTQMGNDKSIKCEQNLGHDTMYWYKQDSKKFLKIMFSYNNKELIINETVPNRFSPKSPDKAHLNLHINSLELGDSAVYFCASIKGSTGELFFGEGSRLTVL.

V is TRBV7-2 and J is TRBJ2-2; 10 positions agree with TRBD2. The CDR3 covers 16 residues. V shed 5 bases, J shed 4 bases, and the junction held 7 bases outside the gene matches. The germline CDR1 and CDR2 sequences are SGHTA and FQGNSA. CDR3 protein: CASSPCTSGTTGELFF. CDR3 DNA sequence: TGTGCCAGCAGCCCGTGTACTAGCGGGACCACCGGGGAGCTGTTTTTT.